One and the same sample provided the 16 T cell receptor beta chains below, sequenced in a study of vaccination and CD4 T cells after COVID-19. These receptors have no identified antigens. Scientists ran DNA taken from cultured CD4+ T cells through the Oncomine TCR Beta short-read assay for sequencing. TCRdb reprocessed the PCR reads with MiXCR, giving one entry per CDR3 protein. The data contain several thousand distinct CDR3 sequences, roughly 40% of them singletons. Treatment noted: approximately 10-day PBMC culture with coronavirus spike peptide pools or control peptides (ViraFEST assay). Investigators obtained the unexposed donor's CD4+ T cells before the COVID-19 pandemic (2011-2018). Sequencing was done on a sample of CD4+ T cells from blood, cultured in vitro. The receptors were gathered from a human donor in good health.

This chain links TRBV21-1 with TRBJ2-1; the DNA was not compared with TRBD2, the D call given in the table. TRBV21-1 is a recognized pseudogene. The CDR3 consists of 14 residues. CDR3 amino acids: CASSKRETYNEQFF. CDR3 nucleotides: TGTGCCAGCAGCAAAAGGGAGACCTACAATGAGCAGTTCTTC.

V gene TRBV7-2 combines with J gene TRBJ1-6; D call uncertain. The V end lost 1 base, the J end lost 8 bases, and 12 bases lay between the germline ends. CDR3 length: 15 amino acids. The germline gives CDR1 SGHTA, CDR2 FQGNSA. As DNA, the CDR3 is TGTGCCAGCAGCTTAGGAACCCTCCCGGATTCACCCCTCCACTTT. Translating gives CASSLGTLPDSPLHF.

This clonotype has a handful of counts. This chain uses TRBV11-1 with TRBJ1-5, with 9 bases matching TRBD1. Germline loops: CDR1 SGHAT, CDR2 FQDESV (reference sequence). The CDR3 runs 17 residues. The V and J ends lost 5 bases and 1 base, in that order; junction bases with no gene match: 9. The CDR3 here is CASSPLGGTGSNQPQHF. The CDR3 region has the DNA TGTGCCAGCAGCCCGTTGGGGGGGACAGGGAGCAATCAGCCCCAGCATTTT.

This clonotype was seen more than once but under ten times. The CDR3 nucleotides read TGTGCCACCAGTGACGTCGACAGATTCCCCGCTAACTATGGCTACACCTTC. Translating gives CATSDVDRFPANYGYTF. The V gene is TRBV24-1, the J gene TRBJ1-2, with TRBD1 as a possible D gene (5 bases). CDR3 length: 17 amino acids. The germline CDR1 and CDR2 sequences are KGHDR and SFDVKD. Between the trimmed V and J ends, which lost 4 bases and 0 bases, there was a span of 17 bases.

This clonotype has more than one count but fewer than ten. The CDR3, as DNA: TGCGCCAGCAGCTACCCGACAGGGACCACAGATACGCAGTATTTT. Its translation: CASSYPTGTTDTQYF. The V call is TRBV5-1, the J call TRBJ2-3; 7 bases line up with TRBD1. The CDR3 consists of 15 residues. Germline V CDR1 and CDR2: SGHRS, YFSETQ. With 3 bases clipped from V and 2 bases from J, the junction kept 6 bases outside the gene matches. The full variable domain, in which reference TRBV5-1 and TRBJ2-3 provide the parts outside the CDR3, is KAGVTQTPRYLIKTRGQQVTLSCSPISGHRSVSWYQQTPGQGLQFLFEYFSETQRNKGNFPGRFSGRQFSNSRSEMNVSTLELGDSALYLCASSYPTGTTDTQYFGPGTRLTVL.

The chain carries TRBV6-1 and TRBJ2-2; 11 bases line up with TRBD2. V lost 6 bases to trimming and J lost 10 bases; unmatched junction nucleotides: 13. Germline V gene lookup returns CDR1 MNHNS and CDR2 SASEGT. This CDR3 is 16 amino acids long. The CDR3 nucleotides read TGTGCCAGCAGGATGGGACTAGCGGAAGGGTTGGTGGAGCTGTTTTTT. As protein: CASRMGLAEGLVELFF.

This clonotype has a handful of counts. V usage is TRBV4-1 and J usage is TRBJ2-2; 9 positions agree with TRBD1. Germline CDR1 and CDR2: MGHRA and YSYEKL. The trim removed 7 bases at V and 4 bases at J, leaving 7 bases unmatched. The CDR3 runs 15 residues. The CDR3 nucleotides are TGCGCCAGCACATATACACAGGGGGCCACCGGGGAGCTGTTTTTT. This encodes CASTYTQGATGELFF.

The rearrangement joins TRBV19 to TRBJ1-2; D gene unclear. Germline V CDR1 and CDR2: LNHDA, SQIVND (reference sequence). Trimming took off 4 bases at V and 7 bases at J, with 7 bases between the two ends. This CDR3 is built from 11 residues. CDR3 nucleotide sequence: TGTGCCAGTAGTACGGGGAGTGGCTACACCTTC. Amino acid sequence: CASSTGSGYTF.

The J gene is TRBJ1-2, the V gene TRBV6-1, with TRBD1 matching over 10 bases. In germline, CDR1 is MNHNS, CDR2 SASEGT. V was clipped by 2 bases and J by 6 bases; unmatched bases: 6. CDR3 size: 15 residues. DNA of the CDR3: TGTGCCAGCAGTGAATTGGCCGGGACAGGGGATGGCTACACCTTC. Translating gives CASSELAGTGDGYTF.

This clonotype showed up just a few times. CDR3 amino acids: CAISDVPYGYTF. The CDR3 nucleotides read TGTGCCATCAGTGACGTCCCTTATGGCTACACCTTC. The chain uses TRBV10-3 and TRBJ1-2, with D uncertain. This CDR3 region has 12 residues. V was trimmed by 3 bases and J by 5 bases, leaving 7 bases between them. The V gene's germline CDR1 is ENHRY and CDR2 SYGVKD.

V usage is TRBV6-1 and J usage is TRBJ1-5; 7 bases are shared with TRBD1. J lost 1 base, V lost 5 bases, and 11 bases had no gene match. This CDR3 comprises 17 residues. In germline, CDR1 is MNHNS, CDR2 SASEGT. The CDR3 sequence: CASSRRTGDASNQPQHF. CDR3 bases: TGTGCCAGCAGTCGGCGGACAGGTGACGCGAGCAATCAGCCCCAGCATTTT.

This clonotype has only a few counts. V and J are TRBV27 and TRBJ2-2; no definite D call. CDR1 and CDR2 (germline): MNHEY, SMNVEV (reference sequence). The V and J ends lost 7 bases and 4 bases respectively, with 10 bases between them. This CDR3 is built from 13 residues. This chain's CDR3 is CASTLSPTGELFF. As DNA, the CDR3 is TGTGCCAGCACCCTTTCCCCCACCGGGGAGCTGTTTTTT.

A few counts support this clonotype. The chain employs TRBV4-2 and TRBJ1-2, with 11 bases that match TRBD1. This CDR3 has 14 residues. The germline gives CDR1 LGHNA, CDR2 YNFKEQ. Unmatched junction bases numbered 4, after V lost 4 bases and J lost 6 bases. CDR3 loop: CASSLRDRGDGYTF. In DNA, the CDR3 is TGTGCCAGCAGCCTACGGGACAGGGGGGATGGCTACACCTTC.

The rearrangement uses TRBV10-2 and TRBJ1-5; possible D gene TRBD1, 5 bases. The CDR3 contains 12 residues. Trimming pared 6 bases from V and 2 bases from J, leaving 5 bases between. Per the germline V gene, CDR1 is WSHSY and CDR2 is SAAADI. As DNA, the CDR3 is TGCGCCAGCAGACAGGGCAATCAGCCCCAGCATTTT. Amino acids: CASRQGNQPQHF.

The chain recombines TRBV6-5 with TRBJ1-1; D call uncertain. Germline CDR1 and CDR2: MNHEY and SVGAGI. The V and J ends lost 0 bases and 1 base respectively, with 9 bases between them. This CDR3 has 15 amino acids. CDR3 loop: CASSYSRSGNTEAFF. The CDR3 DNA is TGTGCCAGCAGTTACTCGCGGTCGGGGAACACTGAAGCTTTCTTT.

This clonotype has only a few counts. The chain has TRBV5-1 and TRBJ1-5, with TRBD1 as a possible D gene (6 bases). CDR1 and CDR2 from the germline V gene are SGHRS and YFSETQ. The CDR3 length is 15 residues. Trimming stripped 5 bases from V and 4 bases from J, with 16 bases between. Written as DNA, the CDR3 is TGCGCCAGCAGACCGAGCCCGGGGGCGAATCAGCCCCAGCATTTT. Its protein product is CASRPSPGANQPQHF.